This TCR beta chain was sequenced in a study of human T cells and chemical hapten exposure. TCRdb passed the RACE reads through MiXCR, listing each CDR3 protein once. The top ten clones hold roughly 5.7% of a sample with around 42,000 distinct CDR3 sequences, roughly 12% of them seen once. This clonotype was seen just once. One end of the junction fails to match germline, which may point to a read error. This sample's time point: pre-sensitization, week 0. Documented treatment: therapeutic diphenylcyclopropenone sensitization with weekly scalp DPC. The CDR3 sequence is 15 residues long. CDR1 and CDR2 from the germline V gene are SNHLY and FYNNEI.

The sample was whole blood, taken in connection with sensitization to the hapten diphenylcyclopropenone (DPC). The TCR was taken from a woman in her thirties with alopecia areata. Some clones in this sample may be carry-over from other donors' samples. This chain uses TRBV2 with TRBJ2-7; tentative D call: TRBD2 (5 bases). CDR3 DNA sequence: TGTGCCAGCAGTGTGGCGCGGGTTGGGGAGAACGAGCTGTACTTC. This sequence encodes CASSVARVGENELYF. The full variable domain, with the rest looked up from reference TRBV2 and TRBJ2-7, is EPEVTQTPSHQVTQMGQEVILRCVPISNHLYFYWYRQILGQKVEFLVSFYNNEISEKSEIFDDQFSVERPDGSNFTLKIRSTKLEDSAMYFCASSVARVGENELYFGPGTRLTVT.